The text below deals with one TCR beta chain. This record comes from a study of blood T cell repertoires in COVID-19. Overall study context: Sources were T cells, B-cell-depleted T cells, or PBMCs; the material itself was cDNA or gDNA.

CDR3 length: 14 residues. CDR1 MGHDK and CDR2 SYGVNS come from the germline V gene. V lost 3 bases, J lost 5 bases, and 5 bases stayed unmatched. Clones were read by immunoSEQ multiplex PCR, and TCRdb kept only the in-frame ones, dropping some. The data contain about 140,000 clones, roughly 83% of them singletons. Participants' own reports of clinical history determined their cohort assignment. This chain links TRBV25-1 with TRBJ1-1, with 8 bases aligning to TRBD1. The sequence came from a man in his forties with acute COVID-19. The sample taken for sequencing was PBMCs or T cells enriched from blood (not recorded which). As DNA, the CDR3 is TGTGCCAGCAGTGACTACAGGGGGGGAACTGAAGCTTTCTTT. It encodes CASSDYRGGTEAFF.